One sample yielded the 8 T cell receptor beta chains listed below, sequenced in a study of cytomegalovirus exposure and HLA in healthy donors. Repertoires were generated with immunoSEQ multiplex PCR, while TCRdb's copy carries only in-frame clones and drops some. This table has under 150,000 clones, 88% appearing once. Material: PBMCs. Receptors originate from a young woman in good health and CMV-seropositive.

The chain joins TRBV6-6 to TRBJ1-5, with TRBD1 matching over 9 bases. The J segment lost 11 bases and the V segment lost 5 bases, leaving 10 bases of the junction unmatched. Germline V gives CDR1 MNHNY, CDR2 SVGAGI (reference sequence). The CDR3 runs 14 residues. The CDR3 spells CASSSRTGVITQHF. In DNA form, the CDR3 reads TGTGCCAGCAGTAGTCGGACAGGGGTGATTACCCAGCATTTT.

The gene calls are TRBV5-6 and TRBJ1-5, with unresolved D. Germline lookup yields CDR1 SGHDT and CDR2 YYEEEE. This CDR3 is 13 amino acids long. V shed 0 bases and J shed 2 bases, with 3 bases lying between them. This CDR3 reads CASSLVGNQPQHF. The CDR3, as DNA: TGTGCCAGCAGCTTGGTAGGCAATCAGCCCCAGCATTTT. Complete variable domain (other parts from reference TRBV5-6 and TRBJ1-5): DAGVTQSPTHLIKTRGQQVTLRCSPKSGHDTVSWYQQALGQGPQFIFQYYEEEERQRGNFPDRFSGHQFPNYSSELNVNALLLGDSALYLCASSLVGNQPQHFGDGTRLSIL.

CDR3 protein: CATSKSRTGGANTEAFF. CDR3 coding DNA: TGTGCCACCAGCAAATCCAGAACAGGGGGCGCGAACACTGAAGCTTTCTTT. The rearrangement uses TRBV15 and TRBJ1-1, with TRBD1 matching over 9 bases. Germline V gives CDR1 LNHNV, CDR2 YYDKDF (reference sequence). V lost 4 bases and J lost 1; bases outside the gene matches: 10. This CDR3 region has 17 residues.

The V gene is TRBV4-1, the J gene TRBJ1-5; weak D call: TRBD1 (6 bases). With 3 bases removed from V and 5 bases from J, the gap between germline ends came to 11 bases. This CDR3 is built from 14 residues. In germline, CDR1 is MGHRA, CDR2 YSYEKL. The CDR3 is CASSQVQGYQPQHF. Here the CDR3 DNA reads TGCGCCAGCAGCCAGGTACAGGGCTATCAGCCCCAGCATTTT.

V gene TRBV23-1 combines with J gene TRBJ1-5, with D possibly being TRBD1 (5 bases). TRBV23-1 falls under the ORF class, with uncertain function. Trimming pared 1 base from V and 2 bases from J, leaving 12 bases between. CDR3 size: 16 residues. DNA of the CDR3: TGCGCCAGCAGTCAATTGGAGCGCAGGGGCAATCAGCCCCAGCATTTT. It translates to CASSQLERRGNQPQHF.

This chain joins TRBV5-6 and TRBJ1-1; TRBD1 matches at 7 bases. Germline values: CDR1 SGHDT, CDR2 YYEEEE. J lost 2 bases, V lost 4 bases, and 14 bases had no gene match. This CDR3 is 17 amino acids long. The CDR3 bases are TGTGCCAGCAGCCTGGGAGACAGGGACAGTTACAACACTGAAGCTTTCTTT. Translating gives CASSLGDRDSYNTEAFF. The whole variable domain, filled in from reference TRBV5-6 and TRBJ1-1, reads DAGVTQSPTHLIKTRGQQVTLRCSPKSGHDTVSWYQQALGQGPQFIFQYYEEEERQRGNFPDRFSGHQFPNYSSELNVNALLLGDSALYLCASSLGDRDSYNTEAFFGQGTRLTVV.

The rearrangement links TRBV18 to TRBJ2-7; 7 positions match TRBD1. The CDR3 is 14 residues long. V dropped 2 bases and J dropped 3; count of bases not matched to a gene: 4. The V gene's germline CDR1 is KGHSH and CDR2 LQKENI. CDR3 DNA: TGTGCCAGCTCACCAAAGGGACAGTTCTACGAGCAGTACTTC. It specifies CASSPKGQFYEQYF.

This chain links TRBV28 with TRBJ2-5; weak D call: TRBD2 (6 bases). Looked up from germline, CDR1 is MDHEN and CDR2 is SYDVKM. V lost 4 bases and J lost 8, with 20 bases in between. This CDR3 spans 15 amino acids. CDR3: CASSYRTGRAATQYF. Here the CDR3 DNA reads TGTGCCAGCAGTTACCGCACCGGGAGAGCAGCTACCCAGTACTTC. Based on the CDR3 plus reference TRBV28 and TRBJ2-5, the full variable domain is DVKVTQSSRYLVKRTGEKVFLECVQDMDHENMFWYRQDPGLGLRLIYFSYDVKMKEKGDIPEGYSVSREKKERFSLILESASTNQTSMYLCASSYRTGRAATQYFGPGTRLLVL.